The 27 T cell receptor beta chains listed next were all sequenced from one sample in a study of blood T cell repertoires in COVID-19. Clones were read by immunoSEQ multiplex PCR, and TCRdb kept only the in-frame ones, dropping some. The sample lists 190,000 or so clones, 86% seen once, with 0.78% in the top ten. What was sequenced was peripheral blood. The receptors shown here come from an older woman with acute or convalescent COVID-19.

In regard to this clone: One end of the junction is discordant with germline, which a read error may explain. The rearrangement joins TRBV6-5 to TRBJ2-3, with D possibly being TRBD1 (5 bases). CDR3 length equals 12 residues. Looked up from germline, CDR1 is MNHEY and CDR2 is SVGAGI. The CDR3 region has the DNA TGTGCCAGCAGTCAACTCACCAGGGTCCCCTTTTTT. As protein: CASSQLTRVPFF.

This chain joins TRBV6-5 and TRBJ2-7; D possibly corresponds to TRBD1 (5 bases). The CDR3 length is 15 residues. The germline V and J ends were trimmed by 6 bases and 6 bases, with 21 bases remaining between them. In germline, CDR1 is MNHEY, CDR2 SVGAGI. DNA of the CDR3: TGTGCCAGCAGGACCCAAGGACACGTCGGAGTCGAGCAGTACTTC. This gives the protein CASRTQGHVGVEQYF.

This rearrangement joins TRBV15 to TRBJ2-3; 8 bases match TRBD2. CDR3 size: 14 residues. The junction had 6 bases not matched to a gene; V was cut back by 1 base and J by 9 bases. Germline CDR1 and CDR2: LNHNV and YYDKDF (reference sequence). The CDR3 nucleotides are TGTGCCACCAGCAGAGTTGCGGGGGGAACGACGCAGTATTTT. This encodes CATSRVAGGTTQYF. Using reference TRBV15 and TRBJ2-3 for the parts outside the CDR3, the full variable domain is DAMVIQNPRYQVTQFGKPVTLSCSQTLNHNVMYWYQQKSSQAPKLLFHYYDKDFNNEADTPDNFQSRRPNTSFCFLDIRSPGLGDTAMYLCATSRVAGGTTQYFGPGTRLTVL.

This chain connects TRBV28 to TRBJ1-1; 11 bases are shared with TRBD1. Losses at the gene ends were 3 bases for V and 6 bases for J; bases not matched to a gene: 6. This CDR3 region has 15 residues. The germline CDR1 and CDR2 sequences are MDHEN and SYDVKM. The CDR3, as DNA: TGTGCCAGCAGTTTGAGGACAGGGGGCGCGGCTGAAGCTTTCTTT. This encodes CASSLRTGGAAEAFF.

The chain has TRBV12-3 or TRBV12-4 and TRBJ2-4; D perhaps matches TRBD2 (5 bases). The germline V and J ends were trimmed by 2 bases and 6 bases, with 5 bases remaining between them. This CDR3 is built from 12 residues. CDR3 sequence: CASSLRGNIQYF. The CDR3 nucleotides are TGTGCCAGCAGTTTACGGGGAAACATTCAGTACTTC.

The chain carries TRBV5-4 and TRBJ1-1; 8 bases agree with TRBD1. Germline CDR1 and CDR2: SGHNT and YYREEE (reference sequence). J was trimmed by 6 bases and V by 4 bases; bases with no gene match: 8. The CDR3 spans 14 residues. CDR3 coding DNA: TGTGCCAGCAGCCGGACAGGGATAATCTCTGAAGCTTTCTTT. This encodes CASSRTGIISEAFF.

The gene calls are TRBV6-1 and TRBJ2-2, with TRBD1 matching 8 bases. The germline V gene has CDR1 MNHNS and CDR2 SASEGT. V shed 4 bases and J 3 bases; nucleotides not matched to a gene: 10. CDR3 length: 17 residues. The CDR3 loop reads CASSGTGTARDTGELFF. CDR3 sequence (DNA): TGTGCCAGCAGTGGGACAGGGACAGCCCGGGACACCGGGGAGCTGTTTTTT.

This chain joins TRBV9 and TRBJ2-6; 10 nucleotides line up with TRBD1. Looked up from germline, CDR1 is SGDLS and CDR2 is YYNGEE. V lost 1 base and J lost 2; bases outside the gene matches: 3. There are 17 residues in the CDR3. CDR3 sequence reads: CASSVFGQGAGANVLTF. CDR3 sequence (DNA): TGTGCCAGCAGCGTATTCGGACAGGGGGCTGGGGCCAACGTCCTGACTTTC.

This clone has only one observation. The rearrangement uses TRBV5-4 and TRBJ2-1; 7 positions agree with TRBD2. After removal of 0 bases from V and 0 bases from J, the junction contained 3 bases not matched to a gene. Germline loops: CDR1 SGHNT, CDR2 YYREEE (reference sequence). The length of the CDR3 is 16 residues. In DNA form, the CDR3 reads TGTGCCAGCAGCTTGGGGGTAGCGGGCTCCTACAATGAGCAGTTCTTC. Its protein product is CASSLGVAGSYNEQFF.

The genes are TRBV7-2 and TRBJ1-3; the D gene is possibly TRBD1 (5 bases). V was shortened by 2 bases and J by 9 bases, with 8 bases between the two germline ends. Per germline, CDR1 SGHTA and CDR2 FQGNSA. There are 12 residues in the CDR3. The CDR3 spells CASSLLGRTIYF. The CDR3 DNA sequence: TGTGCCAGCAGCTTACTGGGGCGCACCATATATTTT.

In its sample, this clone was seen a few times. Other DNA sequences in the sample encode the same CDR3. This chain uses TRBV5-1 with TRBJ1-4, with D maybe TRBD1 (5 bases). V lost 4 bases to trimming and J lost 5 bases, with 9 bases between them. The CDR3 spans 13 residues. Germline V gene data show CDR1 as SGHRS and CDR2 as YFSETQ. The CDR3 sequence is CASSLQGNEKLFF. In DNA form, the CDR3 reads TGCGCCAGCAGCCTTCAGGGAAATGAAAAACTGTTTTTT.

This clone appeared once. J is TRBJ2-5 and V is TRBV7-9; D is possibly TRBD2 (5 bases). The germline gives CDR1 SEHNR, CDR2 FQNEAQ (reference sequence). Trimming shortened V by 1 base and J by 1 base, and 19 bases separated the two germline ends. The CDR3 consists of 18 residues. The CDR3 bases are TGTGCCAGCAGCTTAGGCGGTGGGATGAGGAGGACCCAAGAGACCCAGTACTTC. Translation gives CASSLGGGMRRTQETQYF.

V usage is TRBV11-2 and J usage is TRBJ2-2; D might be TRBD2 (5 bases). The CDR3 extends over 16 amino acids. V was trimmed by 0 bases and J by 3 bases, leaving 11 bases between them. CDR1 SGHAT and CDR2 FQNNGV come from the germline V gene. The CDR3 DNA reads as TGTGCCAGCAGCTTAGATTCGGCGGGTCACACCGGGGAGCTGTTTTTT. As protein: CASSLDSAGHTGELFF.

J is TRBJ1-2 and V is TRBV6-5; D is ambiguous. The germline V gene encodes CDR1 MNHEY and CDR2 SVGAGI. The germline V and J ends were trimmed by 6 bases and 4 bases, with 9 bases remaining between them. The CDR3 loop spans 12 amino acids. The CDR3 bases are TGTGCCAGCAGCCTTTCCCGCTATGGCTACACCTTC. As protein: CASSLSRYGYTF.

CDR3 sequence: CASSKSAGPSNYGYTF. The CDR3 DNA follows: TGTGCCAGCAGCAAATCGGCAGGGCCTTCTAACTATGGCTACACCTTC. V is TRBV21-1 and J is TRBJ1-2; the table's D call, TRBD1, has no DNA check behind it. TRBV21-1 is given as a pseudogene. CDR3 length equals 16 residues.

The chain carries TRBV6-5 and TRBJ1-6; weak D call: TRBD1 (6 bases). The CDR3 is made up of 16 amino acids. Trimming cost V 4 bases and J 7 bases, with 17 bases left between them. Germline CDR1 reads MNHEY; CDR2 reads SVGAGI. CDR3 protein: CASSWTQGMGNSPLHF. CDR3 nucleotide sequence: TGTGCCAGCAGTTGGACACAGGGTATGGGGAATTCACCCCTCCACTTT.

V gene TRBV9 combines with J gene TRBJ2-3; 7 nucleotides match TRBD1. Germline loops: CDR1 SGDLS, CDR2 YYNGEE. V shed 3 bases, J shed 2 bases, and the junction held 6 bases outside the gene matches. The CDR3 length is 15 residues. This chain's CDR3 is CASSGRDRPTDTQYF. The CDR3 region has the DNA TGTGCCAGCAGCGGAAGGGACAGACCCACAGATACGCAGTATTTT.

This clone was seen a single time. The chain joins TRBV10-2 to TRBJ2-1; D is possibly TRBD2 (5 bases). Germline V gives CDR1 WSHSY, CDR2 SAAADI. CDR3 length: 14 residues. With 6 bases removed from V and 0 bases from J, the gap between germline ends came to 9 bases. The CDR3 loop reads CASSQRSSYNEQFF. The CDR3 bases are TGCGCCAGCAGCCAGCGGAGCTCCTACAATGAGCAGTTCTTC.

This rearrangement joins TRBV2 to TRBJ1-2; D is unclear. The CDR3 is 12 amino acids. Germline CDR1 SNHLY, CDR2 FYNNEI. Trimming stripped 7 bases from V and 1 base from J, with 7 bases between. The CDR3 here is CASKAVNYGYTF. The CDR3 DNA sequence: TGTGCCAGCAAAGCTGTTAACTATGGCTACACCTTC.

The chain employs TRBV7-3 and TRBJ2-1, with 10 bases aligning to TRBD2. V was pared by 5 bases and J by 8 bases, with 6 bases of the junction left unmatched. CDR1 SGHTA and CDR2 FQGTGA come from the germline V gene. The CDR3 has 14 amino acids. CDR3 region: CASSPIAGGYEQFF. CDR3 nucleotides: TGTGCCAGCAGCCCAATAGCGGGAGGTTATGAGCAGTTCTTC.

This chain joins TRBV3-1 (or the pseudogene TRBV3-2) and TRBJ1-3; D not certain. This CDR3 has 12 amino acids. V was cut by 0 bases and J by 13 bases, with 10 bases left in between. CDR1 and CDR2 from the germline V gene are LGHDT and YNNKEL (reference sequence). In DNA form, the CDR3 reads TGTGCCAGCAGCCAAGATCGGGCGGGAATATATTTT. Translated: CASSQDRAGIYF.

This clone was seen many times. The chain employs TRBV11-3 and TRBJ2-7, with D tentatively TRBD1 (6 bases). CDR1 is SGHNT, CDR2 YENEEA, per germline. V lost 5 bases and J 1 base, leaving 15 bases between the germline ends. The CDR3 is 15 amino acids. The CDR3 reads CASSPITGKSYEQYF. Written as DNA, the CDR3 is TGTGCCAGCAGCCCCATCACAGGGAAGTCCTACGAGCAGTACTTC.

The rearrangement links TRBV7-3 to TRBJ2-1, with D perhaps matching TRBD2 (6 bases). This CDR3 has 15 amino acids. The V end lost 5 bases, the J end lost 1 base, and 12 bases lay between the germline ends. Germline values: CDR1 SGHTA, CDR2 FQGTGA. This CDR3 is CASSPTRGSYNEQFF. Written as DNA, the CDR3 is TGTGCCAGCAGCCCGACTAGAGGTTCCTACAATGAGCAGTTCTTC.

The chain couples TRBV6-6 to TRBJ2-7; 8 nucleotides align to TRBD1. The germline V gene has CDR1 MNHNY and CDR2 SVGAGI (reference sequence). The V and J ends lost 1 base and 5 bases, in that order; junction bases with no gene match: 7. The CDR3 is 15 amino acids. The CDR3 nucleotides are TGTGCCAGCAGTTACTATTTGGGGACAGGTAACGAGCAGTACTTC. Protein: CASSYYLGTGNEQYF.

The sample holds one count of this clone. The chain carries TRBV7-3 and TRBJ1-2; 10 nucleotides line up with TRBD1. The germline V gene has CDR1 SGHTA and CDR2 FQGTGA. The CDR3 sequence is 16 residues long. The V gene end was trimmed by 5 bases and the J gene end by 5 bases; junction bases not matched to a gene: 11. The CDR3 region has the DNA TGTGCCAGCAGCGCCCGACAGGGGGCAGTAGTTTATGGCTACACCTTC. It codes for CASSARQGAVVYGYTF.

This clone turned up a few times. CDR3 nucleotides: TGTGCCAGCTCACCACGGACGACAGGCGCCAGAGAAAAACTGTTTTTT. Translated, it gives CASSPRTTGAREKLFF. This chain uses TRBV18 with TRBJ1-4; a possible D gene is TRBD1 (6 bases). The CDR3 runs 16 residues. Germline assignment: CDR1 KGHSH and CDR2 LQKENI. Trimming shortened V by 1 base and J by 8 bases, and 17 bases separated the two germline ends. Full variable domain (rest looked up from reference TRBV18 and TRBJ1-4): NAGVMQNPRHLVRRRGQEARLRCSPMKGHSHVYWYRQLPEEGLKFMVYLQKENIIDESGMPKERFSAEFPKEGPSILRIQQVVRGDSAAYFCASSPRTTGAREKLFFGSGTQLSVL.

The rearrangement joins TRBV4-1 to TRBJ1-5; TRBD1 agrees at 8 bases. Unmatched junction bases numbered 14, after V lost 0 bases and J lost 7 bases. Per the germline V gene, CDR1 is MGHRA and CDR2 is YSYEKL. The CDR3 length is 18 residues. CDR3: CASSQDETGESHGQPQHF. The DNA of the CDR3 is TGCGCCAGCAGCCAAGATGAGACAGGGGAATCTCACGGCCAGCCCCAGCATTTT.